One and the same sample provided the 24 T cell receptor beta chains below, sequenced in a study of cytomegalovirus exposure and HLA in healthy donors. Profiling relied on immunoSEQ multiplex PCR, and the TCRdb table lists in-frame clones only, not all of them. The sample lists about 240,000 clones, around 88% occurring once. The specimen was PBMCs. All receptors derive from a woman between 25 and 40 years old in good health and CMV-seropositive.

The chain recombines TRBV13 with TRBJ2-5; D is undetermined. The germline V gene has CDR1 PRHDT and CDR2 FYEKMQ (reference sequence). CDR3 length equals 13 residues. V lost 4 bases to trimming and J lost 4 bases, with 10 bases between them. CDR3 sequence (DNA): TGTGCCAGCAGCTCTAATTTCGGAGAGACCCAGTACTTC. It specifies CASSSNFGETQYF.

The chain couples TRBV30 to TRBJ2-7; TRBD2 might be the D (6 bases). V was clipped by 0 bases and J by 2 bases, with 17 bases between them. The CDR3 consists of 16 residues. Germline V gene lookup returns CDR1 GTSNPN and CDR2 SVGIG (reference sequence). CDR3 DNA sequence: TGTGCCTGGAGTGTTTCTGTCGGGACTCGAACCTACGAGCAGTACTTC. Translated: CAWSVSVGTRTYEQYF.

This chain links TRBV12-5 with TRBJ1-1, with a weak D call TRBD1 (6 bases). Germline V CDR1 and CDR2: LGHNT, FRNRAP. The V end was cut by 1 base, the J end by 1 base, with 7 bases between. The CDR3 sequence is 14 residues long. This chain's CDR3 is CASGLEGENTEAFF. The CDR3, as DNA: TGTGCTAGTGGTTTGGAGGGGGAGAACACTGAAGCTTTCTTT. The complete variable domain, with remaining parts taken from reference TRBV12-5 and TRBJ1-1, reads DARVTQTPRHKVTEMGQEVTMRCQPILGHNTVFWYRQTMMQGLELLAYFRNRAPLDDSGMPKDRFSAEMPDATLATLKIQPSEPRDSAVYFCASGLEGENTEAFFGQGTRLTVV.

The chain couples TRBV6-1 to TRBJ2-1, with D possibly matching TRBD1 (6 bases). The CDR3 spans 13 residues. Germline CDR1 is MNHNS and CDR2 is SASEGT. V gave up 8 bases and J gave up 6 bases, with 14 bases separating them. In DNA form, the CDR3 reads TGTGCCAGCCTACAGGGCGGTGGCAATGAGCAGTTCTTC. It encodes CASLQGGGNEQFF.

The chain couples TRBV30 to TRBJ1-4; 7 nucleotides align to TRBD1. Germline values: CDR1 GTSNPN, CDR2 SVGIG (reference sequence). The CDR3 runs 12 residues. The junction had 4 bases not matched to a gene; V was cut back by 2 bases and J by 10 bases. The DNA for the CDR3 is TGTGCCTGGAGTCAGGACAGGAGAAAACTGTTTTTT. It translates to CAWSQDRRKLFF.

The genes are TRBV5-1 and TRBJ1-1; 10 bases fit TRBD1. Losses at the gene ends were 4 bases for V and 3 bases for J; bases not matched to a gene: 6. In germline, CDR1 is SGHRS, CDR2 YFSETQ. The CDR3 has 15 residues. CDR3 region: CASSPPTGGHTEAFF. CDR3 nucleotide sequence: TGCGCCAGCAGCCCACCGACAGGGGGCCACACTGAAGCTTTCTTT.

The V and J genes are TRBV5-1 and TRBJ2-5; TRBD2 matches 11 bases. CDR1 and CDR2 (germline): SGHRS, YFSETQ. Trimming at V came to 4 bases and at J to 1 base, leaving 3 bases not matched to a gene. CDR3 length equals 15 residues. The CDR3 protein is CASSPTSGSQETQYF. In nucleotides, the CDR3 is TGCGCCAGCAGCCCAACTAGCGGGAGCCAAGAGACCCAGTACTTC.

This clone was seen just once. V and J are TRBV28 and TRBJ2-1; 9 bases align to TRBD1. The germline CDR1 and CDR2 sequences are MDHEN and SYDVKM. With 6 bases clipped from V and 5 bases from J, the junction kept 8 bases outside the gene matches. The CDR3 loop spans 15 amino acids. CDR3 residues: CASRYTGGTHNEQFF. The CDR3 DNA is TGTGCCAGCAGATATACAGGGGGCACCCACAATGAGCAGTTCTTC.

The chain is built from TRBV18 and TRBJ2-1, with a possible D match to TRBD2 (5 bases). The V end lost 2 bases, the J end lost 5 bases, and 19 bases lay between the germline ends. This CDR3 contains 17 residues. CDR1 is KGHSH, CDR2 LQKENI, per germline. The CDR3 region has the DNA TGTGCCAGCTCACCAGGAGGCGGAGGCCCAACGCACAATGAGCAGTTCTTC. Its protein is CASSPGGGGPTHNEQFF.

This chain links TRBV5-1 with TRBJ1-1; TRBD1 might be the D (5 bases). The V and J ends lost 1 base and 3 bases respectively, with 13 bases between them. The germline CDR1 and CDR2 sequences are SGHRS and YFSETQ. CDR3 length equals 15 residues. CDR3 sequence reads: CASSLNRGIYTEAFF. CDR3 DNA sequence: TGCGCCAGCAGCTTGAACCGGGGGATCTACACTGAAGCTTTCTTT.

The chain couples TRBV6-4 to TRBJ2-3; possible D gene TRBD2, 5 bases. Germline assignment: CDR1 MRHNA and CDR2 SNTAGT. The CDR3 consists of 14 residues. V lost 2 bases and J 2 bases, leaving 8 bases between the germline ends. The chain's CDR3 is CASSDRGTTDTQYF. CDR3 in DNA: TGTGCCAGCAGTGACCGGGGAACCACAGATACGCAGTATTTT.

V usage is TRBV27 and J usage is TRBJ2-1; 14 positions match TRBD2. The CDR3 covers 16 residues. Losses at the gene ends were 5 bases for V and 7 bases for J; bases not matched to a gene: 7. Germline V gives CDR1 MNHEY, CDR2 SMNVEV (reference sequence). Here the CDR3 DNA reads TGTGCCAGCAGTCCCGGGACTAGCGGGAGTAGGAATGAGCAGTTCTTC. Amino acids: CASSPGTSGSRNEQFF.

This chain links TRBV30 with TRBJ2-7; 8 positions match TRBD1. Unmatched junction bases numbered 9, after V lost 0 bases and J lost 5 bases. The CDR3 has 15 amino acids. The V gene's germline CDR1 is GTSNPN and CDR2 SVGIG (reference sequence). Here the CDR3 reads CAWSVFFDRGNEQYF. The CDR3 DNA reads as TGTGCCTGGAGTGTATTTTTCGACAGGGGCAACGAGCAGTACTTC.

The chain carries TRBV2 and TRBJ2-7; D remains ambiguous. Germline V CDR1 and CDR2: SNHLY, FYNNEI. The ends were cut back, 6 bases at V and 0 bases at J, with 12 bases in the middle. The CDR3 loop spans 14 amino acids. The CDR3 loop reads CASRLQFLSYEQYF. The CDR3 region has the DNA TGTGCCAGCAGATTACAGTTCCTCTCCTACGAGCAGTACTTC.

The gene calls are TRBV9 and TRBJ2-1; 8 bases are shared with TRBD2. CDR1 and CDR2 from the germline V gene are SGDLS and YYNGEE. This CDR3 spans 17 amino acids. Trimming removed 1 base from V and 1 base from J; junction bases left unmatched: 7. The chain's CDR3 is CASSVRSSGLSYNEQFF. As DNA, the CDR3 is TGTGCCAGCAGCGTACGCTCTAGCGGGTTATCCTACAATGAGCAGTTCTTC.

V is TRBV6-5 and J is TRBJ2-7, with a tentative D call TRBD2 (6 bases). Germline loops: CDR1 MNHEY, CDR2 SVGAGI. Deletions cut 2 bases from V and 7 bases from J, with 12 bases between. There are 13 residues in the CDR3. The CDR3 is CASSYPGRGEQYF. The CDR3 DNA reads TGTGCCAGCAGTTACCCGGGACGGGGGGAGCAGTACTTC.

V and J are TRBV5-4 and TRBJ2-2; 7 bases agree with TRBD2. Per the germline V gene, CDR1 is SGHNT and CDR2 is YYREEE (reference sequence). The ends lost 4 bases at V and 7 bases at J; junction bases unmatched: 7. The CDR3 totals 14 residues. CDR3: CASSRAGDGGELFF. The CDR3 DNA is TGTGCCAGCAGCAGGGCGGGGGACGGCGGGGAGCTGTTTTTT.

The chain combines TRBV5-1 with TRBJ2-2; TRBD2 matches at 7 bases. The CDR3 extends over 13 amino acids. Germline loops: CDR1 SGHRS, CDR2 YFSETQ. The DNA of the CDR3 is TGCGCAAGCGGGACTCCGAACACCGGGGAGCTGTTTTTT. Translated: CASGTPNTGELFF.

The chain joins TRBV28 to TRBJ1-5; TRBD1 matches at 8 bases. The CDR3 covers 13 residues. The germline V gene encodes CDR1 MDHEN and CDR2 SYDVKM. V shed 8 bases and J 3 bases; nucleotides not matched to a gene: 3. The CDR3 loop reads CASRTGINQPQHF. The DNA for the CDR3 is TGTGCCAGCCGGACAGGGATCAATCAGCCCCAGCATTTT.

CDR3 residues: CASSLTVGQGNQPQHF. The CDR3 DNA reads TGTGCCAGCAGTCTAACAGTGGGACAGGGCAATCAGCCCCAGCATTTT. This sequence joins TRBV27 and TRBJ1-5, with 8 bases fitting TRBD1. Germline values: CDR1 MNHEY, CDR2 SMNVEV (reference sequence). V gave up 5 bases and J gave up 2 bases; unmatched junction bases: 8. The CDR3 has 16 residues.

The rearrangement uses TRBV5-1 and TRBJ2-5; a weak D match, TRBD2 (6 bases). CDR1 and CDR2 from the germline V gene are SGHRS and YFSETQ. The V and J ends lost 4 bases and 5 bases respectively, with 9 bases between them. The CDR3 length is 12 residues. The CDR3 region has the DNA TGCGCCAGCAGCCGACTAGAGGAGACCCAGTACTTC. The encoded protein is CASSRLEETQYF.

The chain carries TRBV6-1 and TRBJ2-7; possibly TRBD2 for D (6 bases). Deletions cut 8 bases from V and 2 bases from J, with 19 bases between. CDR3 length: 15 amino acids. The germline V gene encodes CDR1 MNHNS and CDR2 SASEGT. DNA of the CDR3: TGTGCCAGCGGGAAGGAGGGGATGCGTCCCTACGAGCAGTACTTC. Residues: CASGKEGMRPYEQYF.

The chain uses TRBV5-4 and TRBJ1-5, with 9 nucleotides matching TRBD1. The CDR3 spans 15 residues. Germline V gene lookup returns CDR1 SGHNT and CDR2 YYREEE (reference sequence). V was clipped by 0 bases and J by 2 bases; unmatched bases: 0. CDR3 nucleotides: TGTGCCAGCAGCTTGGGGACAGGGGGCAATCAGCCCCAGCATTTT. This sequence encodes CASSLGTGGNQPQHF.

V gene TRBV6-1 combines with J gene TRBJ2-2; 7 nucleotides line up with TRBD1. In germline, CDR1 is MNHNS, CDR2 SASEGT. With 4 bases clipped from V and 5 bases from J, the junction kept 19 bases outside the gene matches. The CDR3 is 19 residues long. The CDR3 coding sequence is TGTGCCAGCAGTGGAACCGGGACAGCATTACACAAGGGGACCGGGGAGCTGTTTTTT. Translated: CASSGTGTALHKGTGELFF.